This TCR beta chain stems from a study of blood T cell repertoires in COVID-19. TCRdb's table, derived via immunoSEQ multiplex PCR, lists solely in-frame clones and lacks some. The sample lists about 140,000 clones; 70% to 80% were seen once. This CDR3 has 15 residues. The V end was cut by 3 bases, the J end by 8 bases, with 16 bases between. Germline V gene sequence: CDR1 SGHVS, CDR2 FQNEAQ. Sequences were obtained from peripheral blood. The TCR originated in a man aged 60 to 75 who had recovered from COVID-19. The chain has TRBV7-8 and TRBJ1-4; tentatively, D is TRBD1 (6 bases). The CDR3 nucleotides read TGTGCCAGCAGCTTGCCGGGAGGGGGAATAGAAAAACTGTTTTTT. As protein: CASSLPGGGIEKLFF.